This T cell receptor beta chain emerged from a study of T cells in Graves' hyperthyroidism and ophthalmopathy. Note on this clonotype: What it recognizes is unknown.

Researchers took RNA transcripts and amplified the TCR beta CDR3 regions from them. Using the HTBI primer set, a first-round RT-PCR was run on the TCR CDR3. TCRdb itself ran the multiplex PCR reads through MiXCR, one entry per CDR3 protein. The table records 600,000 to 650,000 distinct CDR3 sequences, around 16% of them present only once. Germline CDR1 MDHEN, CDR2 SYDVKM. This CDR3 contains 16 residues. V lost 7 bases, J lost 0 bases, and 11 bases stayed unmatched. Whole-study findings and limits: Clonotypes that were expanded in thyroid above 0.001 mostly appeared in blood too.

The sample consisted of blood. The gene calls are TRBV28 and TRBJ2-5, with TRBD1 matching 7 bases. The sequence was collected from a woman aged 30 to 39 with Graves' hyperthyroidism. DNA of the CDR3: TGTGCCAGCAAGTGGCAGGGGGAAAAGTACCAAGAGACCCAGTACTTC. Translated, it gives CASKWQGEKYQETQYF.